These T cell receptor beta chains were read from a single sample in a study of blood T cell repertoires in COVID-19. The table came from immunoSEQ multiplex PCR; TCRdb's copy has only in-frame clones and leaves some out. The sample consists of fewer than 55,000 clones, approximately 85% of them appearing once. The sequencing input was peripheral blood. Receptors originate from a human donor with acute or convalescent COVID-19. The donor label of this sample is uncertain. Each CDR3 is given with its conserved first and last residue. D genes are given only for firm matches. Part of the rows lack a size; the others show once, few, many or a class for expanded clones.

len,j_gene,v_gene,d_gene,abundance,CDR3aa,CDR3nt
13,TRBJ1-2,TRBV30,.,.,CAWSRQVGLGYTF,TGTGCCTGGAGTCGACAGGTGGGGCTTGGCTACACCTTC
14,TRBJ2-2,TRBV7-2,TRBD1,.,CASSLQGAGGELFF,TGTGCCAGCAGCCTACAGGGGGCCGGCGGGGAGCTGTTTTTT
18,TRBJ2-3,TRBV9,.,.,CASSVAPGQSPSTDTQYF,TGTGCCAGCAGCGTAGCTCCCGGACAGTCCCCTAGCACAGATACGCAGTATTTT
14,TRBJ1-4,TRBV2,.,once,CASSQGGAGEKLFF,TGTGCCAGCAGCCAAGGGGGGGCCGGGGAAAAACTGTTTTTT
14,TRBJ1-2,TRBV6-2/TRBV6-3,.,.,CASSPGQLSGGYTF,TGTGCCAGCAGTCCGGGACAACTATCCGGTGGCTACACCTTC
17,TRBJ2-1,TRBV4-2,TRBD2,.,CASSQVPGLAENNEQFF,TGTGCCAGCAGCCAAGTTCCGGGACTAGCGGAAAATAATGAGCAGTTCTTC
14,TRBJ2-7,TRBV18,TRBD1,.,CASSPPAGGIEQYF,TGTGCCAGCTCACCACCGGCAGGGGGCATTGAGCAGTACTTC
10,TRBJ2-7,TRBV6-5,.,.,CASADYEQYF,TGTGCCAGCGCGGACTACGAGCAGTACTTC
15,TRBJ1-6,TRBV27,TRBD1,.,CASHLRDRQNSPLHF,TGTGCCAGCCACCTACGGGACAGACAGAATTCACCCCTCCACTTT
15,TRBJ1-4,TRBV19,.,.,CASSIREGTNEKLFF,TGTGCCAGTAGTATACGGGAGGGAACAAATGAAAAACTGTTTTTT
16,TRBJ1-4,TRBV4-1,.,few,CASSQVLRRDGEKLFF,TGCGCCAGCAGCCAAGTCTTACGCAGGGATGGGGAAAAACTGTTTTTT
14,TRBJ2-3,TRBV7-2,.,.,CASSSLGRGATQYF,TGTGCCAGCAGCTCATTGGGCAGGGGGGCTACGCAGTATTTT
18,TRBJ2-1,TRBV27,TRBD1,.,CASSLDPRRDRGNNEQFF,TGTGCCAGCAGCCTAGACCCCCGAAGGGACAGGGGGAACAATGAGCAGTTCTTC
14,TRBJ1-5,TRBV4-1,TRBD1,.,CASAGTDSNQPQHF,TGCGCCAGCGCCGGGACAGATAGCAATCAGCCCCAGCATTTT
14,TRBJ2-6,TRBV6-2/TRBV6-3,.,few,CASSYGWGANVLTF,TGTGCCAGCAGTTACGGCTGGGGGGCCAACGTCCTGACTTTC
13,TRBJ2-4,TRBV6-2/TRBV6-3,.,.,CASSLGVPHIQYF,TGTGCCAGCAGTTTAGGGGTCCCCCACATTCAGTACTTC
12,TRBJ1-1,TRBV6-1,.,.,CASSESRTEAFF,TGTGCCAGCAGTGAAAGCCGGACTGAAGCTTTCTTT
15,TRBJ2-7,TRBV5-4,TRBD1,.,CASSPGTGTLYEQYF,TGTGCCAGCAGCCCCGGGACAGGGACTTTGTACGAGCAGTACTTC
15,TRBJ2-5,TRBV11-3,.,.,CASSLNLGTLETQYF,TGTGCCAGCAGCTTAAATCTTGGGACACTAGAGACCCAGTACTTC
14,TRBJ2-7,TRBV13,.,.,CASSDSRQAYEQYF,TGTGCCAGCAGCGACTCCCGACAGGCCTACGAGCAGTACTTC
13,TRBJ1-5,TRBV11-3,.,few,CASSLDLFQPQHF,TGTGCCAGCAGCTTAGATCTATTCCAGCCCCAGCATTTT
15,TRBJ2-3,TRBV7-2,TRBD1,.,CASSSQGALTDTQYF,TGTGCCAGCAGCTCCCAGGGGGCGCTTACAGATACGCAGTATTTT
18,TRBJ2-1,TRBV25-1,TRBD2,once,CASSSTSGRGSSYNEQFF,TGTGCCAGCAGTTCGACTAGCGGGAGGGGGAGCTCCTACAATGAGCAGTTCTTC
16,TRBJ1-1,TRBV10-3,TRBD1,.,CAISEPGTAINTEAFF,TGTGCCATCAGTGAGCCTGGGACAGCCATAAACACTGAAGCTTTCTTT
17,TRBJ1-2,TRBV28,.,.,CASSPLWSGGLNYGYTF,TGTGCCAGCAGCCCTCTTTGGTCGGGGGGGCTTAACTATGGCTACACCTTC
13,TRBJ1-2,TRBV7-8,.,.,CASAGGTYYGYTF,TGTGCCAGCGCGGGGGGGACGTACTATGGCTACACCTTC
12,TRBJ2-5,TRBV28,.,.,CASRSGQETQYF,TGTGCCAGCCGAAGCGGGCAAGAGACCCAGTACTTC
16,TRBJ2-6,TRBV5-1,.,.,CASSLSGGSGANVLTF,TGCGCCAGCAGCTTGAGCGGAGGCTCTGGGGCCAACGTCCTGACTTTC
16,TRBJ2-3,TRBV11-2,TRBD2,few,CASQKRGLAGSDTQYF,TGTGCCAGCCAGAAGCGGGGACTAGCGGGCTCAGATACGCAGTATTTT
16,TRBJ1-5,TRBV6-2/TRBV6-3,TRBD1,.,CASSHGQGVGNQPQHF,TGTGCCAGCAGCCACGGACAGGGTGTAGGCAATCAGCCCCAGCATTTT
14,TRBJ2-5,TRBV19,.,.,CASSSMTASRAQYF,TGTGCCAGTAGTAGTATGACTGCCTCGCGGGCCCAGTACTTC
14,TRBJ2-2,TRBV6-5,.,once,CASRRTVNTGELFF,TGTGCCAGCAGAAGGACAGTAAACACCGGGGAGCTGTTTTTT
13,TRBJ2-7,TRBV2,.,.,CASSVQATYEQYF,TGTGCCAGCAGCGTACAGGCCACCTACGAGCAGTACTTC
13,TRBJ1-2,TRBV6-5,.,.,CASSYKGGYGYTF,TGTGCCAGCAGTTACAAGGGAGGCTATGGCTACACCTTC
16,TRBJ2-7,TRBV23-1,TRBD1,once,CASTDRGRRVTYEQYF,TGCGCCAGTACCGACAGGGGGCGCCGAGTTACCTACGAGCAGTACTTC
14,TRBJ1-1,TRBV25-1,.,.,CASREWVEGTEAFF,TGTGCCAGCAGAGAATGGGTCGAGGGCACTGAAGCTTTCTTT
13,TRBJ1-1,TRBV3-1/TRBV3-2,TRBD1,.,CASGGQGNTEAFF,TGTGCCAGTGGAGGACAGGGGAACACTGAAGCTTTCTTT
15,TRBJ2-3,TRBV6-2/TRBV6-3,TRBD2,.,CASSYSNGLADTQYF,TGTGCCAGCAGTTACTCGAACGGACTAGCGGATACGCAGTATTTT
15,TRBJ1-4,TRBV7-9,.,.,CASSRSGNLGEKLFF,TGTGCCAGCAGCCGCTCGGGAAATCTGGGTGAAAAACTGTTTTTT
15,TRBJ2-7,TRBV5-6,TRBD1,.,CASSLGQGAYYEQYF,TGTGCCAGCAGCTTGGGGCAGGGGGCTTACTACGAGCAGTACTTC